Listed below are T cell receptor beta chains from one sample, sequenced in a study of cytomegalovirus exposure and HLA in healthy donors. Only in-frame clones appear in the TCRdb table, and some are missing; sequencing was by immunoSEQ multiplex PCR. Among roughly 150,000 clones listed, about 85% were seen once. Sequencing was done on a sample of PBMCs. These receptors were obtained from a young man in good health and CMV-seropositive. The CDR3 runs from the conserved cysteine through the conserved F or W. A D gene is named only where the DNA matches it firmly. Clone size is not always given. Where it is, it says once, few, many or a class for expanded clones.

CDR3 protein | CDR3 DNA | J gene | D gene | V gene | CDR3 length | clone size
CASSVGTSGMNEQFF | TGTGCCAGCAGCGTAGGGACTAGCGGGATGAATGAGCAGTTCTTC | TRBJ2-1 | TRBD2 | TRBV9 | 15 | -
CASSRQSGGETQYF | TGTGCCAGCAGCAGGCAGTCCGGGGGAGAGACCCAGTACTTC | TRBJ2-5 | - | TRBV7-2 | 14 | -
CASSYAVLTDTQYF | TGTGCCAGCAGTTACGCGGTTCTCACAGATACGCAGTATTTT | TRBJ2-3 | - | TRBV6-5 | 14 | once
CSSSSLNTGELFF | TGTTCCAGCAGCTCATTGAACACCGGGGAGCTGTTTTTT | TRBJ2-2 | - | TRBV7-9 | 13 | -
CASSRTGFDGNTIYF | TGTGCCAGCAGCAGGACAGGGTTTGATGGAAACACCATATATTTT | TRBJ1-3 | TRBD1 | TRBV5-5 | 15 | -
CATRSAGTGYEKLFF | TGTGCCACACGATCTGCCGGGACAGGGTATGAAAAACTGTTTTTT | TRBJ1-4 | TRBD1 | TRBV2 | 15 | -
CASSRRRQVLDEQFF | TGTGCCAGCAGCCGTCGTCGACAGGTCCTGGATGAGCAGTTCTTC | TRBJ2-1 | - | TRBV27 | 15 | -
CASSRAWTIQETQYF | TGTGCCAGCAGCCGCGCCTGGACTATCCAAGAGACCCAGTACTTC | TRBJ2-5 | - | TRBV11-2 | 15 | -
CASSLGPQETQYF | TGTGCCAGCAGCCTTGGGCCCCAAGAGACCCAGTACTTC | TRBJ2-5 | - | TRBV9 | 13 | -
CASTGGDHEQYF | TGTGCCAGTACTGGCGGGGACCACGAGCAGTACTTC | TRBJ2-7 | - | TRBV19 | 12 | -
CASRWDRGGETQYF | TGTGCCAGCAGATGGGACAGGGGAGGGGAGACCCAGTACTTC | TRBJ2-5 | TRBD1 | TRBV6-5 | 14 | -
CASSQANSRDRGPTYEQYF | TGTGCCAGCAGCCAAGCGAATTCCCGCGACAGGGGTCCGACCTACGAGCAGTACTTC | TRBJ2-7 | TRBD1 | TRBV4-2 | 19 | -
CASSQDWGEKPFF | TGTGCCAGCAGCCAAGATTGGGGGGAGAAACCGTTCTTC | TRBJ2-1 | - | TRBV4-2 | 13 | -
CASSSRGQGPDTQYF | TGTGCCAGCAGCTCTAGGGGACAGGGACCAGATACGCAGTATTTT | TRBJ2-3 | TRBD1 | TRBV11-3 | 15 | -
CSSSMQGSRQFF | TGTTCCAGCAGCATGCAGGGTAGTCGACAGTTCTTC | TRBJ2-1 | - | TRBV7-9 | 12 | -
CASSQESGLAGNTQYF | TGTGCCAGCAGCCAAGAATCCGGACTAGCGGGAAATACGCAGTATTTT | TRBJ2-3 | TRBD2 | TRBV4-2 | 16 | -